Below, 4 T cell receptor beta chains from the same sample are listed, as sequenced in a study of shared clonotypes between healthy human individuals. Sequencing was performed with immunoSEQ multiplex PCR; in TCRdb, only in-frame clones are kept and a portion is missing. Among about 2 million clones listed, 95% were seen once. What was sequenced was naive CD4+ T cells sorted from blood. Subset denoted: CD45RA+ positively selected. The receptors stem from a man aged 18 to 29 in good health.

This clone was counted a single time. The chain joins TRBV19 to TRBJ1-3, with D possibly matching TRBD1 (6 bases). CDR3 length equals 13 residues. V was cut by 5 bases and J by 8 bases, with 13 bases left in between. The germline CDR1 and CDR2 sequences are LNHDA and SQIVND (reference sequence). The CDR3 loop reads CASSLRDIDTIYF. CDR3 nucleotide sequence: TGTGCCAGTAGTCTTCGGGACATTGACACCATATATTTT.

This chain connects TRBV25-1 to TRBJ2-1; 10 positions agree with TRBD2. This CDR3 is built from 14 residues. V lost 3 bases and J lost 9; bases outside the gene matches: 5. CDR1 MGHDK and CDR2 SYGVNS come from the germline V gene. The CDR3 protein is CASSETGTSVEQFF. The CDR3, as DNA: TGTGCCAGCAGTGAGACCGGGACTAGCGTTGAGCAGTTCTTC.

This clone appeared a single time. The genes are TRBV27 and TRBJ1-6, with D unresolved. From germline, CDR1 is MNHEY and CDR2 SMNVEV (reference sequence). This CDR3 has 14 amino acids. Trimming stripped 2 bases from V and 7 bases from J, with 9 bases between. The CDR3 DNA sequence: TGTGCCAGCAGTTTACAACGGCCCAATTCACCCCTCCACTTT. It codes for CASSLQRPNSPLHF.

The CDR3 DNA is TGTGCCAGCAGCCAAATCGGACTAGCGGGGACAGATACGCAGTATTTT. Its translation is CASSQIGLAGTDTQYF. The chain joins TRBV5-4 to TRBJ2-3, with 12 bases that match TRBD2. CDR3 length: 16 amino acids. CDR1 and CDR2 from the germline V gene are SGHNT and YYREEE (reference sequence). V trimming: 4 bases; J trimming: 3 bases; junction bases outside the gene matches: 6.